This entry describes one T cell receptor beta chain. Data came from immunoSEQ multiplex PCR; TCRdb stores just in-frame clones and leaves some out. The sample includes about 300,000 clones, 86% seen only once; the top ten take less than 3%. Germline CDR1 and CDR2: SGHAT and FQNNGV. The V and J ends lost 1 base and 7 bases, in that order; junction bases with no gene match: 6. The CDR3 loop spans 14 amino acids. These data belong to a study of blood T cell repertoires in COVID-19. Background on the study: From T cells, B-cell-depleted T cells, or PBMCs came the material, which was cDNA or gDNA.

The chain joins TRBV11-2 to TRBJ2-7; 8 positions agree with TRBD2. Sequencing was carried out using PBMCs or T cells enriched from blood (not recorded which). The source is a woman aged 18-30 years who had recovered from COVID-19. CDR3 nucleotides: TGTGCCAGCAGCTTAGGGCTAGCGGGTAGAGAGCAGTACTTC. This translates into CASSLGLAGREQYF.